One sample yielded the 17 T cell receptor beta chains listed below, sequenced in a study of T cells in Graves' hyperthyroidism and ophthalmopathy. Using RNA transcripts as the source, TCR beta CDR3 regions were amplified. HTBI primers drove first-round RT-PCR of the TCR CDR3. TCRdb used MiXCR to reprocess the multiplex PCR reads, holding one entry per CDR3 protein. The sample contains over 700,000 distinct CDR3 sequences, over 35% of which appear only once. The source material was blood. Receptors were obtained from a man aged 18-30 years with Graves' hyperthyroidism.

CDR3 bases: TGCAGCGTACGCCGACAGGGGGCTCAGCGAGGTGAAGCTTTCTTT. Its protein is CSVRRQGAQRGEAFF. The rearrangement uses TRBV29-1 and TRBJ1-1, with TRBD1 matching 10 bases. V gave up 6 bases and J gave up 7 bases; unmatched junction bases: 14. This CDR3 is built from 15 residues. Germline assignment: CDR1 SQVTM and CDR2 ANQGSEA.

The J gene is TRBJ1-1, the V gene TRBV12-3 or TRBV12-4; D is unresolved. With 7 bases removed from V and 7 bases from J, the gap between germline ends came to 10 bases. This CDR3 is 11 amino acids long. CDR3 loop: CASTTSVEAFF. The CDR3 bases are TGTGCCAGCACCACTTCGGTTGAAGCTTTCTTT.

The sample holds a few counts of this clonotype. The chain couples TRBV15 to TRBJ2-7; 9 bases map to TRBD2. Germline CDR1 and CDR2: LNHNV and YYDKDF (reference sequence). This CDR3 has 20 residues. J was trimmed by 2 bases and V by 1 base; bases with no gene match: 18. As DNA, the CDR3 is TGTGCCACCAGCAGAGGCCGGGTAGGGTCTAGCGGGATCAACGCCTACGAGCAGTACTTC. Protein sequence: CATSRGRVGSSGINAYEQYF.

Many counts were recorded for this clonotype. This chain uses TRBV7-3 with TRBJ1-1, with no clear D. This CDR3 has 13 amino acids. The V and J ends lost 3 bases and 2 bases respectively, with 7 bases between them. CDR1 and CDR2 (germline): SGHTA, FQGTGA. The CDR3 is CASSFVENTEAFF. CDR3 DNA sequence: TGTGCCAGCAGCTTCGTGGAAAACACTGAAGCTTTCTTT.

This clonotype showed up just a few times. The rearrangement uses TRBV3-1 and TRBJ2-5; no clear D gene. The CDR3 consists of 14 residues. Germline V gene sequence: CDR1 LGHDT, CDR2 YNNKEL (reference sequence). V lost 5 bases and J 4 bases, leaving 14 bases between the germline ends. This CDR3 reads CASSDPRVGETQYF. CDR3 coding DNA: TGTGCCAGCAGCGACCCCCGGGTAGGAGAGACCCAGTACTTC.

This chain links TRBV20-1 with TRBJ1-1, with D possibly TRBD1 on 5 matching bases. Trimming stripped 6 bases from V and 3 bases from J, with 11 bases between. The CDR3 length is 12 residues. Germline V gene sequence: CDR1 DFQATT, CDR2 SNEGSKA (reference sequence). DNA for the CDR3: TGCAGTGCGGGGACGGAGGACACTGAAGCTTTCTTT. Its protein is CSAGTEDTEAFF.

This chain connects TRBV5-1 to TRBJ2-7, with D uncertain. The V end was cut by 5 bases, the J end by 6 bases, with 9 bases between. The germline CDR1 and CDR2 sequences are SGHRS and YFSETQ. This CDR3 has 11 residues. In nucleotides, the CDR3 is TGCGCCAGCAGGTTACAAGGCGAGCAGTACTTC. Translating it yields CASRLQGEQYF.

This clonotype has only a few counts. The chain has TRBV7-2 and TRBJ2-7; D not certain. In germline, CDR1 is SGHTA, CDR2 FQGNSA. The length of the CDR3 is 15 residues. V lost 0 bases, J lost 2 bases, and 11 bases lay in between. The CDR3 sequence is CASSLAGSPTYEQYF. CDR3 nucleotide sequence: TGTGCCAGCAGCTTAGCAGGCAGTCCGACCTACGAGCAGTACTTC.

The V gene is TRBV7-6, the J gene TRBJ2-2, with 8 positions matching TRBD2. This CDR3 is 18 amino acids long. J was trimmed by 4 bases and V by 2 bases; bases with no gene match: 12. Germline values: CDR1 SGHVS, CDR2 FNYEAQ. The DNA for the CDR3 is TGTGCCAGCAGCTTATTAGGAGGGCTAGCGGGCGGCACCGGGGAGCTGTTTTTT. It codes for CASSLLGGLAGGTGELFF.

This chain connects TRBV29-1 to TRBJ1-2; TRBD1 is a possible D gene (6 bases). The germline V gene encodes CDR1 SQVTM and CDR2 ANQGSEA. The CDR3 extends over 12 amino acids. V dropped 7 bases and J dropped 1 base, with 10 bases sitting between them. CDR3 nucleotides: TGCAGCGCCACGGACAGTAACTATGGCTACACCTTC. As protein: CSATDSNYGYTF.

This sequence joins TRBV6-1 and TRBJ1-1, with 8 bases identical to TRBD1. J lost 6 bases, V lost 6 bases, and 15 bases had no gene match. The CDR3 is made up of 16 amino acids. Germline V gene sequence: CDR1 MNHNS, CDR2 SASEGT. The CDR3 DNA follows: TGTGCCAGCAGGCCCCCGAGGACCCGACAGGGGCCTGAAGCTTTCTTT. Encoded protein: CASRPPRTRQGPEAFF.

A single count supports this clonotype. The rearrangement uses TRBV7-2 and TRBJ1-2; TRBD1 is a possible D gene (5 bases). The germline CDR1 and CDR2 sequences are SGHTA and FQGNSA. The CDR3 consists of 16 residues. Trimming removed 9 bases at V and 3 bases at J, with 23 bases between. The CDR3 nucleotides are TGTGCCAGTGGGGCGGCGAACACCGGCTTTGACTATGGCTACACCTTC. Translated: CASGAANTGFDYGYTF.

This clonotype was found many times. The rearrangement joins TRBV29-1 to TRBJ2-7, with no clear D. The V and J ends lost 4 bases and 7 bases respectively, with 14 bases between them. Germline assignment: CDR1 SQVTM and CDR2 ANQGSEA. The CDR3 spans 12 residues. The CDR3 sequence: CSVGFRDAEQYF. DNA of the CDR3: TGCAGCGTTGGATTTAGGGATGCGGAGCAGTACTTC.

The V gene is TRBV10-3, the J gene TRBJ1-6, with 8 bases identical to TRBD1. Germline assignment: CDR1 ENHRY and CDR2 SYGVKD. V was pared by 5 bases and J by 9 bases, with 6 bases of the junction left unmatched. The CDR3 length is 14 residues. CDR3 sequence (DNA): TGTGCCATCAGTCTGACAGGGGCTGGTTCACCCCTCCACTTT. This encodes CAISLTGAGSPLHF.

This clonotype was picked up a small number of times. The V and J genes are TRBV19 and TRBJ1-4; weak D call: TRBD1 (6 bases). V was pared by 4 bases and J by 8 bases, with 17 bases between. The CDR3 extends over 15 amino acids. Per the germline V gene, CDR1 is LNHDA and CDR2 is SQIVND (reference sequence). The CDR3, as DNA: TGTGCCAGTAGTAGCCCAAACCGGGGGCGAGAAAAACTGTTTTTT. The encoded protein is CASSSPNRGREKLFF.

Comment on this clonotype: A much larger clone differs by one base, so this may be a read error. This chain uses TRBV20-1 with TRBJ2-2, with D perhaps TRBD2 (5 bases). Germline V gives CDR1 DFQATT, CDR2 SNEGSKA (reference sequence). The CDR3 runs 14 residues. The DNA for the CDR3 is TGCAGTGCTAGACGGCAGCTGAACACCGGGGAGATGTTTTTT. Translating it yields CSARRQLNTGEMFF.

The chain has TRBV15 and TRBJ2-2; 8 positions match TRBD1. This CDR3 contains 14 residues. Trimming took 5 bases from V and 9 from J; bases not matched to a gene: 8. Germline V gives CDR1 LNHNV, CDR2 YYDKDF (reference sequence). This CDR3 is CATSYNRGTRELFF. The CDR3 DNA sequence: TGTGCCACCAGCTATAACAGGGGGACCCGGGAGCTGTTTTTT.